These 24 T cell receptor beta chains share one sample of origin, sequenced in a study of T cells after yellow fever vaccination. From the 5' RACE reads, TCRdb called clonotypes with MiXCR, one entry per CDR3 protein. The table records some 99,000 distinct CDR3 sequences, under 6.5% of them present only once. Here the sequenced sample was CD8+ T cells sorted from PBMCs, taken 10 days after the yellow fever booster vaccination. The source of these receptors is a young man who received the YFV17D yellow fever vaccine.

The genes are TRBV7-6 and TRBJ2-2, with 11 bases identical to TRBD1. The trim removed 5 bases at V and 6 bases at J, leaving 11 bases unmatched. The CDR3 length is 17 residues. In germline, CDR1 is SGHVS, CDR2 FNYEAQ. CDR3 loop: CASSIGQGASKAGELFF. Written as DNA, the CDR3 is TGTGCCAGCAGCATTGGACAGGGGGCCTCGAAAGCCGGGGAGCTGTTTTTT.

This clonotype was counted only a few times. This chain links TRBV20-1 with TRBJ2-3; no firm D call. Germline CDR1 reads DFQATT; CDR2 reads SNEGSKA (reference sequence). The CDR3 is made up of 11 amino acids. Trimming stripped 5 bases from V and 2 bases from J, with 5 bases between. The CDR3 sequence: CSASYTDTQYF. CDR3 in DNA: TGCAGTGCTTCATACACAGATACGCAGTATTTT.

The table lists this clonotype with a few counts. V and J are TRBV11-3 and TRBJ2-5; possible D gene TRBD2, 6 bases. Germline V gene lookup returns CDR1 SGHNT and CDR2 YENEEA. CDR3 length: 14 amino acids. V lost 3 bases and J lost 4, with 12 bases in between. The CDR3 DNA reads as TGTGCCAGCAGCTTTGGAGGGGCCGCAGAGACCCAGTACTTC. Its translation: CASSFGGAAETQYF.

This rearrangement joins TRBV6-5 to TRBJ1-3; no clear D gene. CDR3 length equals 15 residues. Germline V CDR1 and CDR2: MNHEY, SVGAGI. Deletions cut 5 bases from V and 5 bases from J, with 16 bases between. The CDR3 sequence: CASSAPLGDRNTIYF. CDR3 nucleotides: TGTGCCAGCAGTGCTCCTTTGGGCGACAGAAACACCATATATTTT.

This clonotype was observed at least ten times. The chain couples TRBV11-2 to TRBJ2-1; 9 positions match TRBD2. Germline V gene lookup returns CDR1 SGHAT and CDR2 FQNNGV. The CDR3 runs 16 residues. J lost 4 bases, V lost 2 bases, and 6 bases had no gene match. CDR3 amino acids: CASSLWAGGLYNEQFF. The CDR3 DNA reads TGTGCCAGCAGCTTATGGGCGGGGGGGCTATACAATGAGCAGTTCTTC. Looking up the rest from reference TRBV11-2 and TRBJ2-1 gives the full variable domain: EAGVAQSPRYKIIEKRQSVAFWCNPISGHATLYWYQQILGQGPKLLIQFQNNGVVDDSQLPKDRFSAERLKGVDSTLKIQPAKLEDSAVYLCASSLWAGGLYNEQFFGPGTRLTVL.

This clonotype was observed a few times. This chain links TRBV6-5 with TRBJ2-1, with 11 bases fitting TRBD2. The CDR3 is made up of 14 amino acids. Germline-derived CDR1 and CDR2 are MNHEY and SVGAGI. Trimming at V came to 6 bases and at J to 9 bases, leaving 7 bases not matched to a gene. Written as DNA, the CDR3 is TGTGCCAGCAGAAGAACTAGCGGGGGTTCTGAGCAGTTCTTC. It translates to CASRRTSGGSEQFF.

V is TRBV11-1 and J is TRBJ2-7, with 7 bases fitting TRBD1. Germline-derived CDR1 and CDR2 are SGHAT and FQDESV (reference sequence). This CDR3 contains 13 residues. Losses at the gene ends were 5 bases for V and 4 bases for J; bases not matched to a gene: 5. In nucleotides, the CDR3 is TGTGCCAGCAGCCAGGGACAGATTTACGAGCAGTACTTC. As protein: CASSQGQIYEQYF.

Many counts were recorded for this clonotype. The V call is TRBV5-4, the J call TRBJ2-1, with 11 bases matching TRBD1. V lost 0 bases to trimming and J lost 10 bases; unmatched junction nucleotides: 6. Per the germline V gene, CDR1 is SGHNT and CDR2 is YYREEE (reference sequence). CDR3 length: 15 residues. CDR3 residues: CASSLGDRGTREQFF. In DNA form, the CDR3 reads TGTGCCAGCAGCTTGGGGGACAGGGGGACACGGGAGCAGTTCTTC.

This clonotype was observed at least ten times. This chain connects TRBV7-9 to TRBJ2-7, with 8 bases fitting TRBD1. Germline V gene lookup returns CDR1 SEHNR and CDR2 FQNEAQ (reference sequence). The CDR3 runs 17 residues. V was pared by 5 bases and J by 4 bases, with 16 bases of the junction left unmatched. The CDR3 DNA sequence: TGTGCCAGCAGCCCAGCGGTCCGGCCAGGGGGCTCGTACGAGCAGTACTTC. Protein product: CASSPAVRPGGSYEQYF. Filled out from reference TRBV7-9 and TRBJ2-7, the complete variable domain reads DTGVSQNPRHKITKRGQNVTFRCDPISEHNRLYWYRQTLGQGPEFLTYFQNEAQLEKSRLLSDRFSAERPKGSFSTLEIQRTEQGDSAMYLCASSPAVRPGGSYEQYFGPGTRLTVT.

V is TRBV7-9 and J is TRBJ1-1, with D perhaps matching TRBD1 (5 bases). The CDR3 contains 12 residues. Germline CDR1 reads SEHNR; CDR2 reads FQNEAQ (reference sequence). The V end was cut by 3 bases, the J end by 6 bases, with 8 bases between. CDR3 loop: CASSFPGSEAFF. The CDR3 region has the DNA TGTGCCAGCAGCTTCCCAGGGTCTGAAGCTTTCTTT.

The table lists this clonotype with a few counts. The V gene is TRBV5-4, the J gene TRBJ1-1; D unclear. This CDR3 has 13 residues. CDR1 is SGHNT, CDR2 YYREEE, per germline (reference sequence). V shed 6 bases and J shed 6 bases, with 15 bases lying between them. CDR3 residues: CASTQIDNAEAFF. CDR3 sequence (DNA): TGTGCCAGCACCCAAATAGATAATGCTGAAGCTTTCTTT. The full variable domain, with the rest looked up from reference TRBV5-4 and TRBJ1-1, is ETGVTQSPTHLIKTRGQQVTLRCSSQSGHNTVSWYQQALGQGPQFIFQYYREEENGRGNFPPRFSGLQFPNYSSELNVNALELDDSALYLCASTQIDNAEAFFGQGTRLTVV.

This rearrangement joins TRBV27 to TRBJ1-1; a weak D match, TRBD1 (6 bases). The CDR3 loop spans 15 amino acids. From germline, CDR1 is MNHEY and CDR2 SMNVEV (reference sequence). Trimming removed 0 bases at V and 2 bases at J, with 10 bases between. CDR3 protein: CASSLSRGVNTEAFF. Here the CDR3 DNA reads TGTGCCAGCAGTTTATCGAGGGGGGTCAACACTGAAGCTTTCTTT.

This clonotype has ten or more counts. The rearrangement links TRBV12-3 or TRBV12-4 to TRBJ2-7; the D is unclear. With 3 bases removed from V and 4 bases from J, the gap between germline ends came to 7 bases. CDR3 length equals 12 residues. CDR3 residues: CASSFVWYEQYF. CDR3 bases: TGTGCCAGCAGTTTCGTGTGGTACGAGCAGTACTTC.

V gene TRBV27 combines with J gene TRBJ2-7; possible D gene TRBD2, 7 bases. The CDR3 spans 17 residues. The V end was cut by 1 base, the J end by 13 bases, with 29 bases between. Looked up from germline, CDR1 is MNHEY and CDR2 is SMNVEV (reference sequence). The CDR3 here is CASSLLGGGQIGRGEYF. The CDR3 DNA sequence: TGTGCCAGCAGTTTATTAGGGGGAGGGCAGATCGGACGTGGGGAATACTTC.

This clonotype appeared many times. V usage is TRBV4-2 and J usage is TRBJ2-3, with a tentative D call TRBD1 (6 bases). This CDR3 comprises 15 residues. Germline V gene data show CDR1 as LGHNA and CDR2 as YNFKEQ. V was shortened by 1 base and J by 2 bases, with 10 bases between the two germline ends. The CDR3 region is CASSQGGTHTDTQYF. As DNA, the CDR3 is TGTGCCAGCAGCCAAGGGGGGACACACACAGATACGCAGTATTTT.

The sample holds a few counts of this clonotype. The gene calls are TRBV27 and TRBJ1-2; 9 bases line up with TRBD1. This CDR3 region has 17 residues. CDR1 and CDR2 from the germline V gene are MNHEY and SMNVEV (reference sequence). Losses at the gene ends were 2 bases for V and 8 bases for J; bases not matched to a gene: 15. The CDR3 DNA is TGTGCCAGCAGTTTAAGTTTTCCGGGACAGGGCTTTGGGGGCTACACCTTC. It codes for CASSLSFPGQGFGGYTF.

This clonotype was recorded a few times. This chain joins TRBV12-1 and TRBJ1-5; TRBD1 reflects the table's D call only, with no check against the DNA. TRBV12-1 represents a pseudogene. The CDR3 spans 17 residues. The CDR3 sequence: CASSLKKDRGPNQPQHF. CDR3 in DNA: TGTGCCAGCAGCTTAAAAAAGGACAGGGGGCCGAATCAGCCCCAGCATTTT.

The chain carries TRBV10-3 and TRBJ1-4; D might be TRBD1 (6 bases). Trimming removed 0 bases from V and 8 bases from J, with 13 bases in between. Germline CDR1 and CDR2: ENHRY and SYGVKD. The CDR3 consists of 15 residues. CDR3 loop: CAISESTGSDEKLFF. The CDR3 DNA is TGTGCCATCAGTGAGTCAACAGGGAGTGACGAAAAACTGTTTTTT.

A few counts support this clonotype. This chain links TRBV15 with TRBJ1-1; 7 bases match TRBD1. The CDR3 length is 19 residues. Germline CDR1 LNHNV, CDR2 YYDKDF (reference sequence). V lost 0 bases and J lost 7; bases outside the gene matches: 20. DNA for the CDR3: TGTGCCACCAGCAGAGATAATTATGGGGACAGATCGAACCCTTATGAAGCTTTCTTT. Amino acid sequence: CATSRDNYGDRSNPYEAFF.

This clonotype was recorded at least ten times. The chain is built from TRBV12-3 or TRBV12-4 and TRBJ2-7, with a tentative D call TRBD1 (6 bases). Trimming left V 1 base short and J 7 bases short, with 8 bases between. The CDR3 covers 12 residues. The CDR3 is CASSLGGREQYV. The CDR3 DNA follows: TGTGCCAGCAGTTTAGGGGGGCGGGAGCAGTACGTC.

This clonotype was observed a few times. This sequence joins TRBV24-1 and TRBJ2-2; D remains ambiguous. The germline gives CDR1 KGHDR, CDR2 SFDVKD. The CDR3 extends over 14 amino acids. The V end was cut by 5 bases, the J end by 2 bases, with 8 bases between. DNA for the CDR3: TGTGCCACCAGTGGGCCGGTAAACACCGGGGAGCTGTTTTTT. Translation gives CATSGPVNTGELFF.

This clonotype was counted only a few times. This chain joins TRBV19 and TRBJ1-2; 11 bases align to TRBD1. The CDR3 is 15 residues long. V lost 5 bases to trimming and J lost 7 bases; unmatched junction nucleotides: 9. Per germline, CDR1 LNHDA and CDR2 SQIVND (reference sequence). This chain's CDR3 is CASSDRDRGAFGYTF. The CDR3 DNA reads as TGTGCCAGTAGTGACCGGGACAGGGGGGCATTTGGCTACACCTTC.

The chain combines TRBV5-6 with TRBJ2-7; 7 bases map to TRBD1. V lost 0 bases, J lost 6 bases, and 3 bases stayed unmatched. The germline CDR1 and CDR2 sequences are SGHDT and YYEEEE. There are 13 residues in the CDR3. CDR3 protein: CASSLDRGSEQYF. The DNA of the CDR3 is TGTGCCAGCAGCTTGGACAGGGGCAGCGAGCAGTACTTC.

Note on this clonotype: The junction departs from the called germline gene at one end, perhaps through a read error. The chain carries TRBV28 and TRBJ2-6; unclear D gene. Germline loops: CDR1 MDHEN, CDR2 SYDVKM. There are 11 residues in the CDR3. CDR3 nucleotide sequence: TGTGCCACCAGTAGGGCCAACGTCCTGACTTTC. This encodes CATSRANVLTF.